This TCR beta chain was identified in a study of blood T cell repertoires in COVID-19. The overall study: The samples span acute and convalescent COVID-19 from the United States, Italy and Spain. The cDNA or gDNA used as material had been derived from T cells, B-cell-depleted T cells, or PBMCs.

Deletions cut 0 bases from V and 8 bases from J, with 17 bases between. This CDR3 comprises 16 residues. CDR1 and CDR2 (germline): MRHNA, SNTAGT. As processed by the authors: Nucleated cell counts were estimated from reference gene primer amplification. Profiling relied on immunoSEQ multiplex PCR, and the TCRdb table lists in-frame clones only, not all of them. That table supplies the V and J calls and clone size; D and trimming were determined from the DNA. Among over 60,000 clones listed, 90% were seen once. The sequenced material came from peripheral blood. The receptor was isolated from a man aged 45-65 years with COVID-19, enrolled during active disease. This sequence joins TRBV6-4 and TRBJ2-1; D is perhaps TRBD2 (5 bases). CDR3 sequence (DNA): TGTGCCAGCAGTGACTCAAGTTCTAGTGAGGGTCATGAGCAGTTCTTC. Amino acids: CASSDSSSSEGHEQFF.